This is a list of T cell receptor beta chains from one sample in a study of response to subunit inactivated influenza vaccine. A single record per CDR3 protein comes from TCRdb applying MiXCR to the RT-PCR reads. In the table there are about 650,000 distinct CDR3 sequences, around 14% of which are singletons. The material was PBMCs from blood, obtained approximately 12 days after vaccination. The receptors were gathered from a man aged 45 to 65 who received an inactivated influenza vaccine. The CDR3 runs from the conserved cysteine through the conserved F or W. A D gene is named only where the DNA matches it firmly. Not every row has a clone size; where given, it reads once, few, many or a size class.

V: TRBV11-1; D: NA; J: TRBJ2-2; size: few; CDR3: CASSFKLGLAWSHTGELFF; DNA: TGTGCCAGCAGCTTTAAGCTCGGTCTAGCGTGGTCGCACACCGGGGAGCTGTTTTTT
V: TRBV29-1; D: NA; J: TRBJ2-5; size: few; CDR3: CSVVGLLRGTQYF; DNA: TGCAGCGTTGTGGGACTGCTCCGGGGGACCCAGTACTTC
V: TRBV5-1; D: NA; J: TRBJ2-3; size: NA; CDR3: CASSLGPIQDTQYF; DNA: TGCGCCAGCAGCTTGGGTCCGATCCAGGATACGCAGTATTTT
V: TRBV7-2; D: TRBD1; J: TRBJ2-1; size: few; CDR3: CASRRTGTEYNEQFF; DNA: TGTGCCAGCAGACGCACCGGGACAGAATACAATGAGCAGTTCTTC
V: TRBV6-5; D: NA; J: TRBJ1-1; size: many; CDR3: CASSYSAASNTEAFF; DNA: TGTGCCAGCAGTTACTCGGCAGCTTCGAACACTGAAGCTTTCTTT
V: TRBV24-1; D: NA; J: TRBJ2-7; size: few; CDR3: CATSDRGSYEQYF; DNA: TGTGCCACCAGTGATCGTGGCTCCTACGAGCAGTACTTC
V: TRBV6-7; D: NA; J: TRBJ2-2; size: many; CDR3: CASSYSYCPNTGELFF; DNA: TGTGCCAGCAGTTACTCGTACTGTCCGAACACCGGGGAGCTGTTTTTT
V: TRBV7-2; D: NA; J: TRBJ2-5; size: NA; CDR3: CASSTPWDETEETQYF; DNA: TGTGCCAGCAGCACCCCCTGGGACGAGACCGAAGAGACCCAGTACTTC
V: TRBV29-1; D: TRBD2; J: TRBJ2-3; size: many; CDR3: CSATSGPNSDTQYF; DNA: TGCAGCGCCACTAGCGGGCCGAACTCAGATACGCAGTATTTT
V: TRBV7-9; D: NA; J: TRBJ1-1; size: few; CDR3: CASSLDRDRTEAFF; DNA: TGTGCCAGCAGCTTAGACAGGGATAGGACTGAAGCTTTCTTT
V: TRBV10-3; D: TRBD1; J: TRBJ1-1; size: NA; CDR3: CAISEQTGTTAFF; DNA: TGTGCCATCAGTGAGCAGACAGGGACAACGGCTTTCTTT
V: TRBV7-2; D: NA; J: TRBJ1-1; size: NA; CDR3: CASSLVSGYTEAFF; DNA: TGTGCCAGCAGCTTAGTTTCAGGATACACTGAAGCTTTCTTT
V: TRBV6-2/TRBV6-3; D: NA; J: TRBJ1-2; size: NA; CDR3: CASSYGRNYGYTF; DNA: TGTGCCAGCAGTTACGGGAGGAACTATGGCTACACCTTC
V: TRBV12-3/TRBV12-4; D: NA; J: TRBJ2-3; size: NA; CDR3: CASFRDTTDTQYF; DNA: TGTGCCAGCTTTAGGGACACCACAGATACGCAGTATTTT
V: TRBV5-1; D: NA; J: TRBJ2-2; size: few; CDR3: CASSLLTRASNTGELFF; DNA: TGCGCCAGCAGCTTACTTACGAGGGCCTCGAACACCGGGGAGCTGTTTTTT
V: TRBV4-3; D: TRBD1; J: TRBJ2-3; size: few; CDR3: CASSQDLIGRGSTDTQYF; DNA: TGCGCCAGCAGCCAAGATCTTATAGGCAGGGGGTCCACAGATACGCAGTATTTT
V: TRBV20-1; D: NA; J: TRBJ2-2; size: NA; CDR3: CSARVPDTGELFF; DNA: TGCAGTGCTAGAGTCCCGGACACCGGGGAGCTGTTTTTT
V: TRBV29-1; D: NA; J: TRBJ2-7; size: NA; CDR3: CSVEKKGQGLREQYF; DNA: TGCAGCGTTGAAAAAAAGGGGCAGGGGTTGAGAGAGCAGTACTTC
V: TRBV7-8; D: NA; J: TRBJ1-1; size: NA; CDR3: CASSPSPGRTLNTEAFF; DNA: TGTGCCAGCAGCCCCAGTCCGGGACGGACCTTGAACACTGAAGCTTTCTTT
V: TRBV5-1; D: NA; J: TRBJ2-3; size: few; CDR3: CASVVAGTDTQYF; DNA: TGCGCCAGCGTTGTAGCGGGCACAGATACGCAGTATTTT
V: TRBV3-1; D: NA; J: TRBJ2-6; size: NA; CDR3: CASSQPTGANVLTF; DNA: TGTGCCAGCAGCCAGCCTACGGGGGCCAACGTCCTGACTTTC
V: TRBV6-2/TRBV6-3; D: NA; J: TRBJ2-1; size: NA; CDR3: CASSYSRRGRGYNEQFF; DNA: TGTGCCAGCAGTTACTCGAGGAGGGGTCGGGGGTACAATGAGCAGTTCTTC
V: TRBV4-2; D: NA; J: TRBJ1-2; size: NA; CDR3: CASSPPPGANYGYTF; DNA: TGTGCCAGCAGCCCCCCTCCGGGAGCAAACTATGGCTACACCTTC
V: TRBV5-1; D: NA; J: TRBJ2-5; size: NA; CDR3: CASSRGWYQETQYF; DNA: TGCGCCAGCAGTCGTGGATGGTACCAAGAGACCCAGTACTTC
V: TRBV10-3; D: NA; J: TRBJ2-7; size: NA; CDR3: CAARDSTAYEQYF; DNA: TGTGCCGCGCGGGACAGCACCGCCTACGAGCAGTACTTC
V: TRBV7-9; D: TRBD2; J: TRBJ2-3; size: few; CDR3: CASSTPLRGSTDTQYF; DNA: TGTGCCAGCAGCACGCCCTTGCGGGGGAGCACAGATACGCAGTATTTT
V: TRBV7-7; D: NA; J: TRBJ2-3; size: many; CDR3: CASSLARTANTQYF; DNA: TGTGCTAGCAGCTTAGCCCGGACGGCGAATACGCAGTATTTT
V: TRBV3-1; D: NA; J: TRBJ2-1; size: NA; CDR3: CASSQDLGDQEQFF; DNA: TGTGCCAGCAGCCAAGATCTAGGGGATCAGGAGCAGTTCTTC
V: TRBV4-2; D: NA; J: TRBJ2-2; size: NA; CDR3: CASSQDWPGGVGELFF; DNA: TGTGCCAGCAGCCAAGATTGGCCAGGGGGGGTCGGGGAGCTGTTTTTT
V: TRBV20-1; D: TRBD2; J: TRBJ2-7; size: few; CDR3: CSATSPSGRGYEQYF; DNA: TGCAGTGCTACCTCCCCTAGCGGGAGGGGCTACGAGCAGTACTTC
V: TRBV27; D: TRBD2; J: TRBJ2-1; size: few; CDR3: CASSLSLAGGNEQFF; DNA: TGTGCCAGCAGTTTAAGTCTAGCGGGAGGGAATGAGCAGTTCTTC
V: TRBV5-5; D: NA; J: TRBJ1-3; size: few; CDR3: CASSFLDGSWGTIYF; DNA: TGTGCCAGCAGCTTTCTCGACGGGAGTTGGGGCACCATATATTTT
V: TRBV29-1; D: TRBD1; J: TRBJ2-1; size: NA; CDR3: CSVAGTGVYNEQFF; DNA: TGCAGCGTGGCCGGGACAGGGGTTTACAATGAGCAGTTCTTC
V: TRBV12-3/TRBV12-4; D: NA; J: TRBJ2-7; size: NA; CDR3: CASSLYPPVGYEQYF; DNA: TGTGCCAGCAGTTTATACCCCCCCGTTGGCTACGAGCAGTACTTC
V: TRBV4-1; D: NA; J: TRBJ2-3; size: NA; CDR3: CASSQTGKRTDTQYF; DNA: TGCGCCAGCAGCCAGACAGGAAAACGTACAGATACGCAGTATTTT
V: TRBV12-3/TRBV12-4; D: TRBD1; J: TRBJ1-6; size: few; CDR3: CASSFSGTGSGGTSYNSPLHF; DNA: TGTGCCAGCAGTTTCAGCGGGACAGGGTCGGGTGGAACGTCCTATAATTCACCCCTCCACTTT
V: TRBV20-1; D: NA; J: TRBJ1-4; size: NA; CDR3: CSAPMGGAVGEKLFF; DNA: TGCAGTGCTCCCATGGGGGGGGCGGTTGGTGAAAAACTGTTTTTT
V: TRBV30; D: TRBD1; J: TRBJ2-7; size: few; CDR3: CAWSGSPPGQGRYLPYEQYF; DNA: TGTGCCTGGAGTGGGTCCCCTCCGGGACAGGGACGTTATCTCCCCTACGAGCAGTACTTC
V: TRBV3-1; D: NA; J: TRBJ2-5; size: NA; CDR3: CASSQVGGRETQYF; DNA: TGTGCCAGCAGCCAAGTAGGAGGGCGGGAGACCCAGTACTTC
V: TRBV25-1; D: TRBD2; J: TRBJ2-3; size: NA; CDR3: CASSGSGRAMQYF; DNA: TGTGCCAGCAGTGGCAGCGGGAGGGCCATGCAGTATTTT
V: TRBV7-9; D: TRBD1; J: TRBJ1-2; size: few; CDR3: CASSLGGGTGYGYTF; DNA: TGTGCCAGCAGCTTAGGAGGCGGGACAGGGTATGGCTACACCTTC
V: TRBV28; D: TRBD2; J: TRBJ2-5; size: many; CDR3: CASSFNPDASSGLRETQYF; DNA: TGTGCCAGCAGTTTCAACCCTGACGCGTCTAGCGGCCTCCGGGAGACCCAGTACTTC
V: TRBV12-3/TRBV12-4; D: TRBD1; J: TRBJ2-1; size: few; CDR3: CASRSRDRGHNEQFF; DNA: TGTGCCAGCAGATCACGGGACAGGGGGCATAATGAGCAGTTCTTC
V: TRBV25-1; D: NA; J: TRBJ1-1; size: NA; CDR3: CASSESGGEAFF; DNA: TGTGCCAGCAGTGAATCTGGGGGGGAAGCTTTCTTT
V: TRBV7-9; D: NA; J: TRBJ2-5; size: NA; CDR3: CASSSFAGVQETQYF; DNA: TGTGCCAGCAGCTCATTTGCAGGGGTCCAAGAGACCCAGTACTTC
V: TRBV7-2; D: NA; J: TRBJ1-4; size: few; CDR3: CASSLQGGRNEKLFF; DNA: TGTGCCAGCAGCTTACAGGGCGGACGAAATGAAAAACTGTTTTTT